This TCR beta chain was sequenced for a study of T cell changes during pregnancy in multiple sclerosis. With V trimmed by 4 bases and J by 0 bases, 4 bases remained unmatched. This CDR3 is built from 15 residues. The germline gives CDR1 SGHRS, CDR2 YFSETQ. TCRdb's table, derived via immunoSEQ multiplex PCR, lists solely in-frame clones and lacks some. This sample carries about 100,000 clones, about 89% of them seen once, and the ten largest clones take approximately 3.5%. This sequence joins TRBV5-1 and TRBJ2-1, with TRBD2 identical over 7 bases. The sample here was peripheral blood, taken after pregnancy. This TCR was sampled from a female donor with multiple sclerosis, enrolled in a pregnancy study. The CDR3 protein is CASSRAGSSYNEQFF. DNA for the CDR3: TGCGCCAGCAGCCGAGCGGGAAGCTCCTACAATGAGCAGTTCTTC.